The clone carrying this T cell receptor beta chain has ten or more counts. The germline gives CDR1 SNHLY, CDR2 FYNNEI. The CDR3 spans 13 residues. V shed 4 bases, J shed 7 bases, and the junction held 6 bases outside the gene matches. The entry originates in a study of T cells after posttransplantation cyclophosphamide. Some clones are missing from TCRdb's copy, which holds only in-frame ones; the method was immunoSEQ multiplex PCR. Singletons are absent from the sample, which has about 40,000 clones. The gene calls are TRBV2 and TRBJ2-7, with 8 bases lining up with TRBD1. This receptor was identified in a young man in good health and a related stem cell transplant donor. Sequencing input: PBMCs. For the CDR3, the DNA is TGTGCCAGCAGTGGAGGGACAGGAAGGGAGCAGTACTTC. It yields the protein CASSGGTGREQYF. The full variable domain, rest sourced from reference TRBV2 and TRBJ2-7, is EPEVTQTPSHQVTQMGQEVILRCVPISNHLYFYWYRQILGQKVEFLVSFYNNEISEKSEIFDDQFSVERPDGSNFTLKIRSTKLEDSAMYFCASSGGTGREQYFGPGTRLTVT.